This TCR beta chain derives from a study of CD8+CD57+ T cells in acquired aplastic anemia. The V gene's germline CDR1 is DFQATT and CDR2 SNEGSKA (reference sequence). V was trimmed by 3 bases and J by 8 bases, leaving 10 bases between them. The CDR3 spans 12 residues. The patients chosen for sequencing had shown expansion of CD8+CD57+ cells (detected by flow cytometry). TCR beta VDJ and CDR3 were profiled, and genomic DNA was the template. TCRdb re-derived calls from the reads in MiXCR, one entry per CDR3 protein. The top ten hold about 44% of the sample, which has some 170,000 distinct CDR3 sequences, roughly 65% seen once. This clonotype was seen only a few times.

The TCR originated in a human donor with aplastic anemia. V gene TRBV20-1 combines with J gene TRBJ1-4; D might be TRBD1 (6 bases). Sequencing was done on a sample of sorted CD4+, CD8+, or CD8+CD57+ T cells (not recorded which) from PBMCs. The CDR3 is CSARRGTEKLFF. The CDR3 region has the DNA TGCAGTGCTAGGAGGGGGACAGAAAAACTGTTTTTT.